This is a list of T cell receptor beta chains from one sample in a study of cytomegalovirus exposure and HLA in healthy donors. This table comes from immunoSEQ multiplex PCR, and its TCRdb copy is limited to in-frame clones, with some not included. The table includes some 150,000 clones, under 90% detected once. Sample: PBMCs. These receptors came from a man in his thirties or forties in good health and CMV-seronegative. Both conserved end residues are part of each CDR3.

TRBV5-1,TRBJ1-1,CASSLGTGYRITEAFF
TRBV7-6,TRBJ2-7,CASSLASDRDTYEQYF
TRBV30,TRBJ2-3,CAWTATGDTDTQYF
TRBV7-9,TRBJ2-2,CSSSLGTGTNTGELFF
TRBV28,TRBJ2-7,CASSPRGEQYF
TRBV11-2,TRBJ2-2,CASTPGLAGVGELFF
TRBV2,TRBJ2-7,CAIREGARYEQYF
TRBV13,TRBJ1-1,CASSGGDRPAPEAFF
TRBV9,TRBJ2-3,CASSLGLGVSPQYF
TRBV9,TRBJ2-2,CASSVIAESTGELFF
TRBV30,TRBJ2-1,CAWASGLFEGSYNEQFF
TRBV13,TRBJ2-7,CASSLTGTGSYEQYF
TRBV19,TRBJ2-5,CASSGGASAQETQYF
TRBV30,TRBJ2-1,CAWSARTSGRAVEQFF